Below, 21 T cell receptor beta chains from the same sample are listed, as sequenced in a study of blood T cell repertoires in COVID-19. Clones were read by immunoSEQ multiplex PCR, and TCRdb kept only the in-frame ones, dropping some. Among about 17,000 clones listed, roughly 81% were seen once. Sequencing used peripheral blood. All receptors come from a man aged 55 to 69 with acute or convalescent COVID-19.

This rearrangement joins TRBV5-1 to TRBJ1-6; TRBD1 matches at 9 bases. CDR3 length: 16 amino acids. J gave up 8 bases and V 2 bases, and 8 bases lay outside the gene matches. Germline lookup yields CDR1 SGHRS and CDR2 YFSETQ. The CDR3 region has the DNA TGCGCCAGCAGCTTCGGACAGGGGAACAGCGATTCACCCCTCCACTTT. This encodes CASSFGQGNSDSPLHF. Based on the CDR3 plus reference TRBV5-1 and TRBJ1-6, the full variable domain is KAGVTQTPRYLIKTRGQQVTLSCSPISGHRSVSWYQQTPGQGLQFLFEYFSETQRNKGNFPGRFSGRQFSNSRSEMNVSTLELGDSALYLCASSFGQGNSDSPLHFGNGTRLTVT.

The chain carries TRBV11-3 and TRBJ2-3, with D perhaps TRBD2 (6 bases). The germline gives CDR1 SGHNT, CDR2 YENEEA. V lost 6 bases and J lost 2, with 15 bases in between. This CDR3 is built from 15 residues. The CDR3 region is CASRGGNRDTDTQYF. The CDR3, as DNA: TGTGCCAGCAGGGGGGGAAACCGAGACACAGATACGCAGTATTTT.

The chain joins TRBV29-1 to TRBJ2-1; 10 bases are a match to TRBD2. V shed 6 bases, J shed 3 bases, and the junction held 5 bases outside the gene matches. The CDR3 loop spans 14 amino acids. Germline V CDR1 and CDR2: SQVTM, ANQGSEA. The DNA for the CDR3 is TGCAGCGTCAGACTAGCGGGCAGCTACAATGAGCAGTTCTTC. Translation: CSVRLAGSYNEQFF.

This clone was detected only a few times. The chain has TRBV5-1 and TRBJ2-1, with 10 bases lining up with TRBD1. Trimming at V came to 4 bases and at J to 7 bases, leaving 8 bases not matched to a gene. Germline lookup yields CDR1 SGHRS and CDR2 YFSETQ. This CDR3 is built from 15 residues. The CDR3 sequence: CASSPRTGGGNEQFF. The CDR3 DNA reads TGCGCCAGCAGCCCCCGGACAGGGGGTGGGAATGAGCAGTTCTTC.

The genes are TRBV7-8 and TRBJ2-5; D remains unclear. Trimming shortened V by 5 bases and J by 3 bases, and 10 bases separated the two germline ends. CDR3 length: 13 residues. Germline V gives CDR1 SGHVS, CDR2 FQNEAQ. The CDR3 bases are TGTGCCAGCAGCAACACGAGGAAAGAGACCCAGTACTTC. Translation gives CASSNTRKETQYF.

The CDR3 sequence: CASSITGTGAYGYTF. The CDR3 nucleotides read TGTGCCAGTAGTATCACCGGGACAGGGGCCTATGGCTACACCTTC. This rearrangement joins TRBV19 to TRBJ1-2, with TRBD1 identical over 10 bases. CDR1 is LNHDA and CDR2 is SQIVND in the germline V gene (reference sequence). V was clipped by 3 bases and J by 4 bases; unmatched bases: 5. The CDR3 sequence is 15 residues long.

The V gene is TRBV28, the J gene TRBJ1-2, with D perhaps matching TRBD1 (6 bases). Germline CDR1 is MDHEN and CDR2 is SYDVKM. There are 14 residues in the CDR3. Between the trimmed V and J ends, which lost 6 bases and 4 bases, there was a span of 15 bases. CDR3 sequence reads: CASRLAGASYGYTF. In DNA form, the CDR3 reads TGTGCCAGCAGACTTGCGGGGGCGAGCTATGGCTACACCTTC.

V is TRBV2 and J is TRBJ1-3; 7 bases align to TRBD1. The J segment lost 0 bases and the V segment lost 6 bases, leaving 8 bases of the junction unmatched. Germline loops: CDR1 SNHLY, CDR2 FYNNEI. The CDR3 has 16 residues. The CDR3 DNA sequence: TGTGCCAGCAGGGTTTCTGGACAGGACTCTGGAAACACCATATATTTT. The encoded protein is CASRVSGQDSGNTIYF.

This clone was counted once. V gene TRBV7-6 combines with J gene TRBJ1-6; 7 positions agree with TRBD1. The length of the CDR3 is 16 residues. V shed 5 bases, J shed 4 bases, and the junction held 8 bases outside the gene matches. The germline V gene has CDR1 SGHVS and CDR2 FNYEAQ. The CDR3 DNA reads as TGTGCCAGCAGCCCGCGGACAGGTGGTTATAATTCACCCCTCCACTTT. It codes for CASSPRTGGYNSPLHF. Together with reference TRBV7-6 and TRBJ1-6, the CDR3 gives the full variable domain: GAGVSQSPRYKVTKRGQDVALRCDPISGHVSLYWYRQALGQGPEFLTYFNYEAQQDKSGLPNDRFSAERPEGSISTLTIQRTEQRDSAMYRCASSPRTGGYNSPLHFGNGTRLTVT.

V is TRBV5-1 and J is TRBJ2-6; tentative D call: TRBD1 (5 bases). This CDR3 spans 17 amino acids. V was trimmed by 0 bases and J by 0 bases, leaving 10 bases between them. Germline loops: CDR1 SGHRS, CDR2 YFSETQ. Here the CDR3 reads CASSLGGTSSGANVLTF. CDR3 DNA: TGCGCCAGCAGCTTGGGGGGCACAAGCTCTGGGGCCAACGTCCTGACTTTC.

This clone was detected once. The chain links TRBV5-1 to TRBJ1-1, with D possibly TRBD1 on 5 matching bases. This CDR3 is built from 16 residues. Trimming took off 2 bases at V and 5 bases at J, with 19 bases between the two ends. Germline V gives CDR1 SGHRS, CDR2 YFSETQ. CDR3 amino acids: CASSFGLRDYDTEAFF. CDR3 coding DNA: TGCGCCAGCAGCTTTGGACTCAGGGACTATGATACTGAAGCTTTCTTT.

This chain joins TRBV6-5 and TRBJ1-5; possibly TRBD1 for D (6 bases). The CDR3 spans 14 residues. Trimming removed 9 bases from V and 5 bases from J, with 17 bases in between. CDR1 and CDR2 (germline): MNHEY, SVGAGI. For the CDR3, the DNA is TGTGCCAGTAGAACAGGGTCCGCAGATCAGCCCCAGCATTTT. Its protein is CASRTGSADQPQHF.

In its sample, this clone was seen a few times. CDR3 sequence reads: CASSIGTSGYNEQFF. The CDR3 DNA reads as TGTGCCAGTAGTATAGGGACTAGCGGCTACAATGAGCAGTTCTTC. This rearrangement joins TRBV19 to TRBJ2-1; 10 nucleotides line up with TRBD2. V was clipped by 1 base and J by 3 bases; unmatched bases: 0. Looked up from germline, CDR1 is LNHDA and CDR2 is SQIVND (reference sequence). This CDR3 comprises 15 residues.

The chain recombines TRBV12-3 or TRBV12-4 with TRBJ1-1; D is unresolved. Trimming took 3 bases from V and 6 from J, leaving 8 bases between them. The CDR3 totals 12 residues. The CDR3 loop reads CASSFGRAEAFF. Here the CDR3 DNA reads TGTGCCAGCAGTTTTGGGAGGGCTGAAGCTTTCTTT.

This clone was picked up one time. This chain links TRBV29-1 with TRBJ2-7; D perhaps matches TRBD2 (5 bases). V shed 4 bases and J shed 1 base, with 8 bases lying between them. CDR3 length: 12 residues. From germline, CDR1 is SQVTM and CDR2 ANQGSEA. CDR3 in amino acids: CSVGGRSYEQYF. In DNA, the CDR3 is TGCAGCGTTGGAGGGCGGTCCTACGAGCAGTACTTC.

The chain uses TRBV27 and TRBJ1-2; 8 bases agree with TRBD1. Germline-derived CDR1 and CDR2 are MNHEY and SMNVEV (reference sequence). V shed 0 bases and J 4 bases; nucleotides not matched to a gene: 1. The CDR3 length is 14 residues. This chain's CDR3 is CASSLSTGGYGYTF. CDR3 bases: TGTGCCAGCAGTTTATCAACAGGGGGCTATGGCTACACCTTC.

This clone was detected a few times. The CDR3 is CASSTGSYEQYF. DNA of the CDR3: TGTGCCAGCTCTACCGGGAGCTACGAGCAGTACTTC. The chain links TRBV18 to TRBJ2-7, with D perhaps matching TRBD2 (6 bases). V gave up 6 bases and J gave up 3 bases, with 9 bases separating them. Germline V gives CDR1 KGHSH, CDR2 LQKENI. The CDR3 is 12 residues long.

The chain has TRBV5-1 and TRBJ2-5; 14 nucleotides align to TRBD2. The CDR3 covers 18 residues. Germline CDR1 is SGHRS and CDR2 is YFSETQ. Germline trimming cut 3 bases from V and 4 bases from J; bases unmatched to any gene: 11. CDR3 in amino acids: CASSSGTSGGVGRETQYF. In DNA form, the CDR3 reads TGCGCCAGCAGCTCAGGGACTAGCGGGGGCGTCGGAAGAGAGACCCAGTACTTC.

The chain joins TRBV5-1 to TRBJ2-3, with D possibly being TRBD1 (6 bases). Per germline, CDR1 SGHRS and CDR2 YFSETQ. The CDR3 spans 17 residues. With 3 bases removed from V and 0 bases from J, the gap between germline ends came to 17 bases. DNA for the CDR3: TGCGCCAGCAGCTGGGACGGACAGCCCCCCAGCACAGATACGCAGTATTTT. Translating gives CASSWDGQPPSTDTQYF.

The chain joins TRBV5-4 to TRBJ2-3, with TRBD1 as a possible D gene (5 bases). The V end was cut by 5 bases, the J end by 8 bases, with 15 bases between. The CDR3 sequence is 13 residues long. Looked up from germline, CDR1 is SGHNT and CDR2 is YYREEE (reference sequence). The CDR3 reads CASSPVGPSTQYF. CDR3 bases: TGTGCCAGCAGTCCGGTGGGGCCTAGTACGCAGTATTTT.

The chain joins TRBV19 to TRBJ2-5; possibly TRBD1 for D (6 bases). Trimming stripped 3 bases from V and 4 bases from J, with 12 bases between. Germline V lookup: CDR1 LNHDA, CDR2 SQIVND (reference sequence). The CDR3 contains 14 residues. The CDR3 spells CASSIGTPLETQYF. CDR3 coding DNA: TGTGCCAGTAGTATCGGGACACCACTAGAGACCCAGTACTTC. The full variable domain, in which reference TRBV19 and TRBJ2-5 provide the parts outside the CDR3, is DGGITQSPKYLFRKEGQNVTLSCEQNLNHDAMYWYRQDPGQGLRLIYYSQIVNDFQKGDIAEGYSVSREKKESFPLTVTSAQKNPTAFYLCASSIGTPLETQYFGPGTRLLVL.